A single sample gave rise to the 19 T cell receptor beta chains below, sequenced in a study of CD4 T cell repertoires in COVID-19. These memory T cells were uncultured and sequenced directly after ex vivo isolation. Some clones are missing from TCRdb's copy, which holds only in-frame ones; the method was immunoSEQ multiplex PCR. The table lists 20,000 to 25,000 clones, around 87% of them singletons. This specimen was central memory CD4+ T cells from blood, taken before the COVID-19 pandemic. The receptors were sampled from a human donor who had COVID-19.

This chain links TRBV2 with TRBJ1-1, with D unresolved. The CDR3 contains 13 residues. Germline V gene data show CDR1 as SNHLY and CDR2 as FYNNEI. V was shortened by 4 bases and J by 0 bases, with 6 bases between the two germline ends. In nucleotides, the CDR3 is TGTGCCAGCAGTGTCTTTATGAACACTGAAGCTTTCTTT. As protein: CASSVFMNTEAFF.

CDR3 amino acids: CASKRGQGVEGYTF. In DNA form, the CDR3 reads TGTGCCAGCAAGAGAGGACAGGGGGTGGAGGGCTACACCTTC. The chain couples TRBV6-5 to TRBJ1-2; 10 bases align to TRBD1. The germline V gene has CDR1 MNHEY and CDR2 SVGAGI. The CDR3 has 14 amino acids. The V and J ends lost 7 bases and 8 bases, in that order; junction bases with no gene match: 10.

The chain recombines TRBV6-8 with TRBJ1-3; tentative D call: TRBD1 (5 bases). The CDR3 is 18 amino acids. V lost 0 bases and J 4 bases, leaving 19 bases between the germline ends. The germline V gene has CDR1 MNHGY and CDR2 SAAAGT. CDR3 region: CASSYSGGLHEGGNTIYF. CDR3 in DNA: TGTGCCAGCAGTTACTCGGGGGGACTCCACGAAGGGGGAAACACCATATATTTT.

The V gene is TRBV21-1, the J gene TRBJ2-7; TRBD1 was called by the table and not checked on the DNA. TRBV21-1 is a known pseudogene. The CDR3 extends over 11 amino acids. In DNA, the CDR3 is TGTGCCAGCAGCAAGAGCCAGGGTCAGTACTTC. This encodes CASSKSQGQYF.

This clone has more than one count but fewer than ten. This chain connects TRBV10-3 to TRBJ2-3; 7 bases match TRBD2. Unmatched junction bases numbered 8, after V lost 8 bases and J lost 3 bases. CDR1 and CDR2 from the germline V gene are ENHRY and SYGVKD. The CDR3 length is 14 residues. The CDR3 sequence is CAIAPGLETDTQYF. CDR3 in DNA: TGTGCCATCGCGCCCGGACTAGAAACAGATACGCAGTATTTT.

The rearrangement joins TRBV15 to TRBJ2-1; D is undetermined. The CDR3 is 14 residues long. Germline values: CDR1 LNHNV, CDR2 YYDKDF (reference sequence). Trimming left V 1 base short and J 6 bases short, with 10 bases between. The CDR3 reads CATSRGLVANEQFF. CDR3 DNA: TGTGCCACCAGCAGAGGGTTAGTTGCCAATGAGCAGTTCTTC. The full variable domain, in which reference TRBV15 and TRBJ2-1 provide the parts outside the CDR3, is DAMVIQNPRYQVTQFGKPVTLSCSQTLNHNVMYWYQQKSSQAPKLLFHYYDKDFNNEADTPDNFQSRRPNTSFCFLDIRSPGLGDTAMYLCATSRGLVANEQFFGPGTRLTVL.

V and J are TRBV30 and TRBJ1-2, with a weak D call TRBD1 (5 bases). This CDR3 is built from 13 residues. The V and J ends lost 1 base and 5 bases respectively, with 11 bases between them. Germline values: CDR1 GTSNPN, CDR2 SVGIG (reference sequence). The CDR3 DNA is TGTGCCTGGAGTGGACAGAGACTTTATGGCTACACCTTC. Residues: CAWSGQRLYGYTF.

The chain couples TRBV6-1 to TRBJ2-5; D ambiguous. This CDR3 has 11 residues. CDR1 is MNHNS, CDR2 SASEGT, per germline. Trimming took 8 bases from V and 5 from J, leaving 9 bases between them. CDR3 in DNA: TGTGCCAGCGAGTGGGCGGAGACCCAGTACTTC. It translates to CASEWAETQYF.

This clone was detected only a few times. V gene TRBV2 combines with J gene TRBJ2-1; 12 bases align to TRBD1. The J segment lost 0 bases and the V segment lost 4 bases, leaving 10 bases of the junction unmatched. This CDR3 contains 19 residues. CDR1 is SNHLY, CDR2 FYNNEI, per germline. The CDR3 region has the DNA TGTGCCAGCAGTGTCCCGGGACAGGGGGCGAGTACCTCCTACAATGAGCAGTTCTTC. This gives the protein CASSVPGQGASTSYNEQFF.

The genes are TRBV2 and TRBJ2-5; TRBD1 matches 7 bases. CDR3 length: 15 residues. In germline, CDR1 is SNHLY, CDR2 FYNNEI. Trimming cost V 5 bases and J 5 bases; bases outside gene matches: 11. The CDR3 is CASSQTTGVGETQYF. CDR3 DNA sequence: TGTGCCAGCAGTCAGACAACAGGGGTCGGGGAGACCCAGTACTTC.

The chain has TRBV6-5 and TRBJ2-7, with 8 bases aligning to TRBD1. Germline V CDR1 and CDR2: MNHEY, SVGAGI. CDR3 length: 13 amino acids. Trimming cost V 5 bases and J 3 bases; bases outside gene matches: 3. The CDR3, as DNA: TGTGCCAGCAGTGGACAGGGTTACTACGAGCAGTACTTC. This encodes CASSGQGYYEQYF.

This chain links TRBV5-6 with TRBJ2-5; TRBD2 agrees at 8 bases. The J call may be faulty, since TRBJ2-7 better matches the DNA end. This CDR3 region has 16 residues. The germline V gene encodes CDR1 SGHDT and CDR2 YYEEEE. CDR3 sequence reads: CASSSRSGGSSYEQYF. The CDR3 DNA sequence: TGTGCCAGCAGCTCGAGATCGGGGGGGAGCTCCTACGAGCAGTACTTC.

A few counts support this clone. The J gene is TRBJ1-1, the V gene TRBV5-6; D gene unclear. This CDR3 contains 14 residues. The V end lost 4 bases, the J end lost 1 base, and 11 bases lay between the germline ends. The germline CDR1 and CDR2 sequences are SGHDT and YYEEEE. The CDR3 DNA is TGTGCCAGCAGCCCCATTGGAGGGAACACTGAAGCTTTCTTT. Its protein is CASSPIGGNTEAFF.

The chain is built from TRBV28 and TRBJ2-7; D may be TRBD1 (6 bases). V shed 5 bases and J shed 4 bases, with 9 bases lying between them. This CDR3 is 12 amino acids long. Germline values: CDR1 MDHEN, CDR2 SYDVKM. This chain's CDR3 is CASSPGTYEQYF. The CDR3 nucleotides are TGTGCCAGCAGTCCCGGGACATACGAGCAGTACTTC. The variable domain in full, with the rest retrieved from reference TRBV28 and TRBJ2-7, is DVKVTQSSRYLVKRTGEKVFLECVQDMDHENMFWYRQDPGLGLRLIYFSYDVKMKEKGDIPEGYSVSREKKERFSLILESASTNQTSMYLCASSPGTYEQYFGPGTRLTVT.

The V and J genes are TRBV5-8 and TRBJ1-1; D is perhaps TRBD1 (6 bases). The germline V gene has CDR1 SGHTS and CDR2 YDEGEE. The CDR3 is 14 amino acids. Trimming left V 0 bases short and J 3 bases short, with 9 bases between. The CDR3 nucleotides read TGTGCCAGCAGCTTGGCGGCAGGGGACACTGAAGCTTTCTTT. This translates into CASSLAAGDTEAFF. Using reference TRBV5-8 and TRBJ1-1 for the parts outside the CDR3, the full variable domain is EAGVTQSPTHLIKTRGQQATLRCSPISGHTSVYWYQQALGLGLQFLLWYDEGEERNRGNFPPRFSGRQFPNYSSELNVNALELEDSALYLCASSLAAGDTEAFFGQGTRLTVV.

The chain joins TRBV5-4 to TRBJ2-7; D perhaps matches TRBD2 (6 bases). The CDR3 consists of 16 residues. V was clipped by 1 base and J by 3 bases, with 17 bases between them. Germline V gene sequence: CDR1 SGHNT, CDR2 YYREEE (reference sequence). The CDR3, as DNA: TGTGCCAGCAGCTTGAGTGGTGGAGGGGCCCTCTACGAGCAGTACTTC. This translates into CASSLSGGGALYEQYF. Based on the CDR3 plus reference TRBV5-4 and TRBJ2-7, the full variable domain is ETGVTQSPTHLIKTRGQQVTLRCSSQSGHNTVSWYQQALGQGPQFIFQYYREEENGRGNFPPRFSGLQFPNYSSELNVNALELDDSALYLCASSLSGGGALYEQYFGPGTRLTVT.

The CDR3 loop is CANRYTAYEQYF. In DNA, the CDR3 is TGTGCCAACCGGTACACAGCCTACGAGCAGTACTTC. The chain employs TRBV21-1 and TRBJ2-7; the table's D call, TRBD1, was not checked against the DNA. TRBV21-1 is recorded as a pseudogene. The CDR3 is made up of 12 amino acids.

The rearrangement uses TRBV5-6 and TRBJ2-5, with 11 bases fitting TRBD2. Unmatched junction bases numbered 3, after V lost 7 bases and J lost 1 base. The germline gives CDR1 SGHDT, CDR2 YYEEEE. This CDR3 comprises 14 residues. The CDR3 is CASLAGGFQETQYF. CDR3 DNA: TGTGCCAGCCTAGCGGGGGGCTTCCAAGAGACCCAGTACTTC.

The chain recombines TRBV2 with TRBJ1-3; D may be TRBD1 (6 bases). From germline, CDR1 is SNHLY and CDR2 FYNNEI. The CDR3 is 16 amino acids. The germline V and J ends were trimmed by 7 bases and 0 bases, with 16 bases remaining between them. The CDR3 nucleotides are TGTGCCAGCACGAGGTCGGGGGGCAGCTCTGGAAACACCATATATTTT. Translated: CASTRSGGSSGNTIYF.